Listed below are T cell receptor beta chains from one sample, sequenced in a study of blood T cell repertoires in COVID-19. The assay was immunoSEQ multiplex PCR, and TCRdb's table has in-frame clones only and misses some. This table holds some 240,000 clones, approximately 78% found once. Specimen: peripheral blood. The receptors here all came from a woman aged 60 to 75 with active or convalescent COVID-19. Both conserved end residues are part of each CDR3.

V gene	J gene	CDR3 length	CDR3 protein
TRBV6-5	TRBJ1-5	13	CASSPTGGQPQHF
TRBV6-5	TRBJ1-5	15	CASRPQGVSNQPQHF
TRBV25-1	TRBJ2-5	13	CASSRGGQETQYF
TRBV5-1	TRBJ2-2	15	CASSLGAGATGELFF
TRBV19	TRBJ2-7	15	CASRDDRGPPYEQYF
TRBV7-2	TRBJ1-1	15	CASSQRGSRATEAFF
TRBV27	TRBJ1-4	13	CASSLYRGEKLFF
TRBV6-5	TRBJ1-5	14	CASRPTRWNQPQHF
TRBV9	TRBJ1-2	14	CASSVGVGANGYTF
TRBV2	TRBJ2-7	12	CASTGLASEQYF
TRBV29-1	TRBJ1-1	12	CSVVGGHTEAFF
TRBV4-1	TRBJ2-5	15	CASSPRQGSQETQYF
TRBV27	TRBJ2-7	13	CATHTSSDLEQYF
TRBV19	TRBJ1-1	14	CASSIVTGGSEAFF